One sample yielded the 6 T cell receptor beta chains listed below, sequenced in a study of T-cell memory formation after mild COVID-19. TCRdb processed the 5' RACE reads anew with MiXCR; each CDR3 protein has one entry. The sample yields roughly 370,000 distinct CDR3 sequences, 16% seen once. The source material was PBMCs or a T cell subset sorted from them (not recorded which). Every receptor here comes from a man younger than 35 who had mild COVID-19 (a few samples of this study predate the infection). Cell type and time point are not known.

The chain recombines TRBV6-2 or TRBV6-3 with TRBJ2-1; TRBD1 matches at 8 bases. The CDR3 is 14 residues long. Germline CDR1 reads MNHEY; CDR2 reads SVGEGT. Trimming at V came to 5 bases and at J to 9 bases, leaving 9 bases not matched to a gene. The CDR3 sequence: CASSPPPGGLEQFF. The CDR3 DNA follows: TGTGCCAGCAGTCCCCCGCCAGGGGGCCTTGAGCAGTTCTTC.

This clonotype was seen a handful of times. The genes are TRBV30 and TRBJ2-5; TRBD1 agrees at 7 bases. The CDR3 runs 12 residues. Germline CDR1 GTSNPN, CDR2 SVGIG (reference sequence). With 5 bases clipped from V and 4 bases from J, the junction kept 4 bases outside the gene matches. CDR3 bases: TGTGCCTGGCAGTCAGGGGGAGAGACCCAGTACTTC. It encodes CAWQSGGETQYF. Based on the CDR3 plus reference TRBV30 and TRBJ2-5, the full variable domain is SQTIHQWPATLVQPVGSPLSLECTVEGTSNPNLYWYRQAAGRGLQLLFYSVGIGQISSEVPQNLSASRPQDRQFILSSKKLLLSDSGFYLCAWQSGGETQYFGPGTRLLVL.

This clonotype has just a few counts. As DNA, the CDR3 is TGCGCCAGCAGCCATCGAACAGGGGGGGACACTGAAGCTTTCTTT. It codes for CASSHRTGGDTEAFF. The rearrangement links TRBV4-1 to TRBJ1-1; 8 bases map to TRBD1. CDR1 is MGHRA and CDR2 is YSYEKL in the germline V gene. The V gene end was trimmed by 3 bases and the J gene end by 3 bases; junction bases not matched to a gene: 6. The CDR3 is made up of 15 amino acids.

This clonotype was seen a few times. This chain uses TRBV4-2 with TRBJ2-4, with 8 bases fitting TRBD2. The CDR3 runs to 14 residues. Germline values: CDR1 LGHNA, CDR2 YNFKEQ. V lost 1 base, J lost 8 bases, and 4 bases stayed unmatched. The CDR3 sequence: CASSQGAAGDIQYF. CDR3 nucleotides: TGTGCCAGCAGCCAAGGGGCAGCGGGAGACATTCAGTACTTC.

V and J are TRBV12-5 and TRBJ1-2; D is uncertain. The CDR3 is 14 residues long. Germline V gene sequence: CDR1 LGHNT, CDR2 FRNRAP. Between the trimmed V and J ends, which lost 0 bases and 9 bases, there was a span of 14 bases. CDR3 nucleotides: TGTGCTAGTGGTTTGGTACCCCCCGCTTCGAGCTACACCTTC. Its protein product is CASGLVPPASSYTF.

CDR3 DNA sequence: TGTGCCACCAGTGGTAGGGGTCCAGATACGCAGTATTTT. It translates to CATSGRGPDTQYF. The V call is TRBV24-1, the J call TRBJ2-3; TRBD1 is a possible D gene (5 bases). Germline lookup yields CDR1 KGHDR and CDR2 SFDVKD. CDR3 length: 13 residues. The ends were cut back, 5 bases at V and 4 bases at J, with 9 bases in the middle.